This T cell receptor (beta chain) was observed in a study of T cell repertoires in cytomegalovirus infection. Study-wide findings and caveats: It was HLA-C-restricted CMV-specific TCR beta clonotypes that dominated the response ex vivo.

This clonotype came up many times. Its target is not known. Germline V CDR1 and CDR2: SGHAT, FQNNGV. CDR3 length: 14 residues. Trimming cost V 3 bases and J 5 bases, with 13 bases left between them. Each CDR3 protein gets one entry after TCRdb re-called the reads with MiXCR. The sample lists 350,000 to 550,000 distinct CDR3 sequences, around 32% occurring once. The origin of this receptor is a human donor in good health (CMV status not recorded). Some clones in this sample may be carry-over from other donors' samples. The V gene is TRBV11-2, the J gene TRBJ2-5, with D possibly called TRBD1 or TRBD2 (6 bases each). Sequences were obtained from PBMCs. CDR3 residues: CASSFFGGPETQYF. DNA of the CDR3: TGTGCCAGCAGCTTCTTTGGGGGGCCTGAGACCCAGTACTTC.